This T cell receptor (beta chain) was recorded in a study of cytomegalovirus exposure and HLA in healthy donors. The overall study: In a later analysis, it was reported that the roughly 130 validation repertoires had been produced on the same platform as the roughly 700 repertoires belonging to the first cohort. Study results and limitations: Reported performance of the classifier showed diagnosis of cytomegalovirus status with high specificity and sensitivity. CMV antigen specificity of a few CMV-associated chains was confirmed in vitro. A subsequent analysis found that TCR clusters from the first cohort also tended to co-occur in the approximately 120 validation repertoires, with about 94% of cluster scores above 0.

Germline CDR1 reads MDHEN; CDR2 reads SYDVKM. The CDR3 totals 17 residues. Losses at the gene ends were 4 bases for V and 6 bases for J; bases not matched to a gene: 15. Turning to this clone: Its antigen is still unknown.

Only in-frame clones appear in the TCRdb table, and some are missing; sequencing was by immunoSEQ multiplex PCR. The table shows 250,000 to 300,000 clones, with roughly 85% occurring only once. Sequencing input: PBMCs. The V call is TRBV28, the J call TRBJ2-1; 7 nucleotides line up with TRBD2. The source of this sequence is a woman between 18 and 29 years old in good health and CMV-seronegative. CDR3 DNA: TGTGCCAGCAGTTCCACCTCGGGGAGGGAATCTCGCAATGAGCAGTTCTTC. It translates to CASSSTSGRESRNEQFF.